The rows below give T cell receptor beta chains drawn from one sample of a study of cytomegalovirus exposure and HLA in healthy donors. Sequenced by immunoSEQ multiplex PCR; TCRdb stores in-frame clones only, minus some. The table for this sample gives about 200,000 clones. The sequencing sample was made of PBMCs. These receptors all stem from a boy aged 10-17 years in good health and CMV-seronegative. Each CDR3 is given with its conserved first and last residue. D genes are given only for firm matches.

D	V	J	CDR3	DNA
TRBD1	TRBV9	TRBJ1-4	CASSEGQATNEKLFF	TGTGCCAGCAGCGAGGGACAGGCAACTAATGAAAAACTGTTTTTT
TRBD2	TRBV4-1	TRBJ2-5	CASTQGTSGLQETQYF	TGCGCCAGCACCCAGGGGACTAGCGGGCTCCAAGAGACCCAGTACTTC
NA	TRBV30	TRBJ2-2	CAWTIRDTNTGELFF	TGTGCCTGGACGATCCGGGACACGAACACCGGGGAGCTGTTTTTT
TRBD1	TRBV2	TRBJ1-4	CASGYEQGMNEKLFF	TGTGCCAGCGGATATGAACAGGGGATGAATGAAAAACTGTTTTTT
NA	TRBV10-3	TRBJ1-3	CAITGSGNTIYF	TGTGCCATCACGGGCTCTGGAAACACCATATATTTT
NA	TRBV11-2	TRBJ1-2	CASSLVIRGGYTF	TGTGCCAGCAGCTTAGTTATCCGCGGTGGCTACACCTTC
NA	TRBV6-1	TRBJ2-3	CASSEAAAISTDTQYF	TGTGCCAGCAGTGAAGCGGCGGCAATAAGCACAGATACGCAGTATTTT
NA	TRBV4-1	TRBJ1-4	CASSPVGGNGKLFF	TGCGCCAGCAGCCCTGTTGGAGGGAACGGAAAACTGTTTTTT
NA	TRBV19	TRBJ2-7	CASSGESREQYF	TGTGCCAGTTCCGGTGAGTCCCGCGAGCAGTACTTC
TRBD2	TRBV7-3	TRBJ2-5	CASSLTASGRRTQYF	TGTGCCAGCAGCTTAACCGCTAGCGGCCGGAGGACCCAGTACTTC
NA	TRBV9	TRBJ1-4	CASSVGGASEKLFF	TGTGCCAGCAGCGTAGGGGGCGCTTCTGAAAAACTGTTTTTT
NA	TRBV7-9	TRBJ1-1	CASSYDRQWNTEAFF	TGTGCCAGCAGCTACGATAGACAGTGGAACACTGAAGCTTTCTTT
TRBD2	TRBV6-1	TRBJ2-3	CASSVGVLARGASDTQYF	TGTGCCAGCAGTGTCGGGGTTTTGGCGCGGGGGGCATCAGATACGCAGTATTTT
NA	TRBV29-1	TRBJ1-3	CSVTLDSGNAIYF	TGCAGCGTTACGTTGGACTCTGGAAACGCCATATATTTT
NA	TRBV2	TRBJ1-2	CASSEAPGGLYGYTF	TGTGCCAGCAGTGAAGCGCCTGGGGGCCTCTATGGCTACACCTTC